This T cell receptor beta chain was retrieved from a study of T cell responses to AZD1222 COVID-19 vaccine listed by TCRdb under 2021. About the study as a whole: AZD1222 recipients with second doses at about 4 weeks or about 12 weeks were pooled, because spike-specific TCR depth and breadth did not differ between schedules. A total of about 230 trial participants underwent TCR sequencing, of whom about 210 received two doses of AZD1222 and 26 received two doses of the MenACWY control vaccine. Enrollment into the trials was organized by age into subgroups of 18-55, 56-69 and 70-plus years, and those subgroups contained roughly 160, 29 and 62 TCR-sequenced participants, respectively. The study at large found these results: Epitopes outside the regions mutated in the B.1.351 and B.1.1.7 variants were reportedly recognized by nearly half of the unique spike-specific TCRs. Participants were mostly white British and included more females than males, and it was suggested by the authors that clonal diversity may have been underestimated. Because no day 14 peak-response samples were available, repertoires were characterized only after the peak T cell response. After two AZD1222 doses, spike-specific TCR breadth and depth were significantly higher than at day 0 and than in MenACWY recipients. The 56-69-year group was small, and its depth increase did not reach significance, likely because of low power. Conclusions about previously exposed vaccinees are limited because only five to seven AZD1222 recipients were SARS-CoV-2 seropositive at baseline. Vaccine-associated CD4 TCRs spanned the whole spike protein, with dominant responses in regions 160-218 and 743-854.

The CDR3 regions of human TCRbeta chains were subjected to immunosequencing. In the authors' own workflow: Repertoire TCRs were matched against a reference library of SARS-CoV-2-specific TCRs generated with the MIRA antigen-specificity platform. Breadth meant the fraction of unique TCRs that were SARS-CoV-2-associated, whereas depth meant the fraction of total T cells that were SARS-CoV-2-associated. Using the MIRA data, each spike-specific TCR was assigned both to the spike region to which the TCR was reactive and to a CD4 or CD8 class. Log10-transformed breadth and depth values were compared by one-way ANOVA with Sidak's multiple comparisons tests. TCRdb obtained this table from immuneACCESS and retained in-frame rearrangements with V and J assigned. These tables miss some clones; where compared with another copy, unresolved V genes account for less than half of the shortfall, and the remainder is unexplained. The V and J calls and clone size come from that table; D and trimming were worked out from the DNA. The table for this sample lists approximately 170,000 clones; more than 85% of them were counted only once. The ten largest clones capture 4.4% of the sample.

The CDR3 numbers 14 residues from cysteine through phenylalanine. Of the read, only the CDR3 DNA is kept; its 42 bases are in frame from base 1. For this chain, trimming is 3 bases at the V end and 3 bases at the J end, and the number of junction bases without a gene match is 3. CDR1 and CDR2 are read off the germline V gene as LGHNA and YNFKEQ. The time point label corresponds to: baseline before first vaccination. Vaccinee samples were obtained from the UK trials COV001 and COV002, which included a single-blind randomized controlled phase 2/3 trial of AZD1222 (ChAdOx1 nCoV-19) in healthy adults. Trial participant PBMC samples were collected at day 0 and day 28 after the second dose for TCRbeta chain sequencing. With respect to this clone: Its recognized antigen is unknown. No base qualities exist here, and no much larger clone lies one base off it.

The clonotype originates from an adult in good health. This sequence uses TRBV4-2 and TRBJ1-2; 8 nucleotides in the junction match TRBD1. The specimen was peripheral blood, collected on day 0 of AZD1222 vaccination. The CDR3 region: CASSHLQGDYGYTF. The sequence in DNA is TGTGCCAGCAGCCACTTACAGGGGGACTATGGCTACACCTTC.